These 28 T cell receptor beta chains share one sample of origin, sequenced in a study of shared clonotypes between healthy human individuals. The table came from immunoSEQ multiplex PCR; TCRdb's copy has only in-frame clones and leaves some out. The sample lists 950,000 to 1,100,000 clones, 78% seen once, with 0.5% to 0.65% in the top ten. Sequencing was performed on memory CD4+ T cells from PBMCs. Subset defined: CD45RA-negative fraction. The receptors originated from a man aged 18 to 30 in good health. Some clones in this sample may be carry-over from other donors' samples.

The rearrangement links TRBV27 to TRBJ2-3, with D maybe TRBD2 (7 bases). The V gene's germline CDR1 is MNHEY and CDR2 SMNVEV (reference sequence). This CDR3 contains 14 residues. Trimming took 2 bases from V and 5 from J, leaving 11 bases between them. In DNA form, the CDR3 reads TGTGCCAGCAGTTTACAGGGAGGGGGAGATACGCAGTATTTT. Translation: CASSLQGGGDTQYF.

CDR3 protein: CASSRNLGYEQYF. CDR3 bases: TGTGCCAGCAGTCGGAATCTGGGATACGAGCAGTACTTC. The V call is TRBV27, the J call TRBJ2-7, with D unresolved. Looked up from germline, CDR1 is MNHEY and CDR2 is SMNVEV (reference sequence). V gave up 5 bases and J gave up 4 bases, with 12 bases separating them. The CDR3 has 13 amino acids.

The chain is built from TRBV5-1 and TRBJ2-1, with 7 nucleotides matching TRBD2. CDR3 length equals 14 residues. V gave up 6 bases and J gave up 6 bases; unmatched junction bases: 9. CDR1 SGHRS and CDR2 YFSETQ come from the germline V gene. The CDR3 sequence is CASTPGEGSNEQFF. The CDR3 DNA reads TGCGCCAGCACTCCCGGGGAGGGGAGCAATGAGCAGTTCTTC. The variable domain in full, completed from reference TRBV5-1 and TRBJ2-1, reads KAGVTQTPRYLIKTRGQQVTLSCSPISGHRSVSWYQQTPGQGLQFLFEYFSETQRNKGNFPGRFSGRQFSNSRSEMNVSTLELGDSALYLCASTPGEGSNEQFFGPGTRLTVL.

CDR3 DNA sequence: TGTGCCAGCAGCCATCGCCCTGGCTCCTACAATGAGCAGTTCTTC. It codes for CASSHRPGSYNEQFF. The chain links TRBV4-2 to TRBJ2-1; no firm D call. The CDR3 loop spans 15 amino acids. Germline V lookup: CDR1 LGHNA, CDR2 YNFKEQ. V lost 3 bases, J lost 0 bases, and 9 bases lay in between.

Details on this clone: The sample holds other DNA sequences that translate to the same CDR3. CDR3 loop: CASSDSGRRYSNQPQHF. DNA of the CDR3: TGTGCCAGCAGTGATTCCGGCAGGAGATATAGCAATCAGCCCCAGCATTTT. V and J are TRBV2 and TRBJ1-5; D uncertain. Germline-derived CDR1 and CDR2 are SNHLY and FYNNEI. The V end lost 3 bases, the J end lost 0 bases, and 15 bases lay between the germline ends. The CDR3 runs 17 residues.

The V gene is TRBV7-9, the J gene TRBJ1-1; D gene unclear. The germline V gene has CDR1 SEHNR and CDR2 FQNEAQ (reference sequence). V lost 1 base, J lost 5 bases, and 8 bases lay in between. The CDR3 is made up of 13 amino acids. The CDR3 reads CASSLDLGTEAFF. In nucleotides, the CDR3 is TGTGCCAGCAGCTTAGACCTGGGGACTGAAGCTTTCTTT.

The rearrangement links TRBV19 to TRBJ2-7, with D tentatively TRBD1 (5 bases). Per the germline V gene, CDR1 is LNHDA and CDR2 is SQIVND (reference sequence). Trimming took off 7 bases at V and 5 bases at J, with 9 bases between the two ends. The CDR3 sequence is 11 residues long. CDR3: CASMQGDEQYF. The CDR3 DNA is TGTGCCAGTATGCAGGGTGACGAGCAGTACTTC.

CDR3 nucleotide sequence: TGTGCCAGCTTTTCAAACGGGGTAGACGCCGGGGAGCTGTTTTTT. Its protein product is CASFSNGVDAGELFF. The chain combines TRBV18 with TRBJ2-2; D possibly corresponds to TRBD2 (5 bases). This CDR3 contains 15 residues. With 7 bases removed from V and 6 bases from J, the gap between germline ends came to 18 bases. Germline V CDR1 and CDR2: KGHSH, LQKENI.

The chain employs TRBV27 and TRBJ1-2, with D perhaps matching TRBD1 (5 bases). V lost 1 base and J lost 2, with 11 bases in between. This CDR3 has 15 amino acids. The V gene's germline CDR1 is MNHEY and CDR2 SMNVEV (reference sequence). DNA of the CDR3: TGTGCCAGCAGTTTATTCTTGGGACGGAACTATGGCTACACCTTC. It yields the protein CASSLFLGRNYGYTF.

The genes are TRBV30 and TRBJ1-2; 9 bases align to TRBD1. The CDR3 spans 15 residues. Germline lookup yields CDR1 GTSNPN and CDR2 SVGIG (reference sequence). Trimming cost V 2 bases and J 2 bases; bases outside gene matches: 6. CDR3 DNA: TGTGCCTGGAGTCACCACGGGACAGGGAACTATGGCTACACCTTC. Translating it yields CAWSHHGTGNYGYTF.

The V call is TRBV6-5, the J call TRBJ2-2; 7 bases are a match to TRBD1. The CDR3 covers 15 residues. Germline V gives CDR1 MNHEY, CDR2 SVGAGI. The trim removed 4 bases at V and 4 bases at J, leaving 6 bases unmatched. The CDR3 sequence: CASSFDRAGTGELFF. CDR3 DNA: TGTGCCAGCAGTTTCGACAGGGCGGGCACCGGGGAGCTGTTTTTT.

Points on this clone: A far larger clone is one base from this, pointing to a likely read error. The CDR3: CASSEDSHGYTF. The CDR3 DNA is TGCGCCAGCAGTGAGGACAGTCACGGCTACACCTTC. The chain recombines TRBV4-3 with TRBJ1-2; tentative D call: TRBD1 (6 bases). CDR1 LGHNA and CDR2 YSLEER come from the germline V gene. The CDR3 loop spans 12 amino acids. The V and J ends lost 6 bases and 8 bases respectively, with 13 bases between them.

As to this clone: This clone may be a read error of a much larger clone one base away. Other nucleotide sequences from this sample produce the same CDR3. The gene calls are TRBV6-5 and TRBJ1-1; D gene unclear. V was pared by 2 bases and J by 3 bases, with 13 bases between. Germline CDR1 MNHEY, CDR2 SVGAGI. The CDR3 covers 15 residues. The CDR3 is CASSYARAGDTEAFF. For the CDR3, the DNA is TGTGCCAGCAGTTACGCTCGGGCCGGAGACACTGAAGCTTTCTTT.

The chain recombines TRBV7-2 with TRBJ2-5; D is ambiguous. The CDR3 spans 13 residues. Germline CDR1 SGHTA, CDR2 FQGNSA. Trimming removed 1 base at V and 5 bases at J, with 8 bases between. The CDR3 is CASSLEAYETQYF. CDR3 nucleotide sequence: TGTGCCAGCAGCTTAGAAGCCTATGAGACCCAGTACTTC.

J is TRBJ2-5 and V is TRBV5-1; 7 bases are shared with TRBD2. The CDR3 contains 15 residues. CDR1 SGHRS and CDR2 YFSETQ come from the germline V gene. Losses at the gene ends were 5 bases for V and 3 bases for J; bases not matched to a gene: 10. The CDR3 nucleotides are TGCGCCAGCAGACTAGCCGGGACTACCGAAGAGACCCAGTACTTC. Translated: CASRLAGTTEETQYF.

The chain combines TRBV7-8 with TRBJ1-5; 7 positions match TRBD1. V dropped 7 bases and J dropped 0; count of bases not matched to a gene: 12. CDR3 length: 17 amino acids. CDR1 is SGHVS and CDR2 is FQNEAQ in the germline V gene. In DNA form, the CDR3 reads TGTGCCAGCACCCAGAGGGGGCTCGCCTATAGCAATCAGCCCCAGCATTTT. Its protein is CASTQRGLAYSNQPQHF.

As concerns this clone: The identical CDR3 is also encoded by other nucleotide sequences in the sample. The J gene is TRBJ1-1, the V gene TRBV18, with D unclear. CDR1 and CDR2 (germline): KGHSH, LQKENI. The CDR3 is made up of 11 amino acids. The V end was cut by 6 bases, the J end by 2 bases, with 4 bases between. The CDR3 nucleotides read TGTGCCAGCTCGCTTAACACTGAAGCTTTCTTT. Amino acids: CASSLNTEAFF.

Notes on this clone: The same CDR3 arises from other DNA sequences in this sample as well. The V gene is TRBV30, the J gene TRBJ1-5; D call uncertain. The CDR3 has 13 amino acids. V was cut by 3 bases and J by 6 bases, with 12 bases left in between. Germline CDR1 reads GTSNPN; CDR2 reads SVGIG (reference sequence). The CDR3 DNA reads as TGTGCCTGGAGCCCCGGTGGGAGTCAGCCCCAGCATTTT. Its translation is CAWSPGGSQPQHF. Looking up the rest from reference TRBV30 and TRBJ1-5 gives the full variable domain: SQTIHQWPATLVQPVGSPLSLECTVEGTSNPNLYWYRQAAGRGLQLLFYSVGIGQISSEVPQNLSASRPQDRQFILSSKKLLLSDSGFYLCAWSPGGSQPQHFGDGTRLSIL.

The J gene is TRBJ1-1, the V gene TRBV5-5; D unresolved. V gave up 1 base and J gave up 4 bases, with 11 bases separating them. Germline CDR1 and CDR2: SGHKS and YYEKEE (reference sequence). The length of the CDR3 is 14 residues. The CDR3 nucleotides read TGTGCCAGCAGCTTGCTTCCCGGGTTCACTGAAGCTTTCTTT. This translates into CASSLLPGFTEAFF. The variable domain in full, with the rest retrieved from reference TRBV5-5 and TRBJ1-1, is DAGVTQSPTHLIKTRGQQVTLRCSPISGHKSVSWYQQVLGQGPQFIFQYYEKEERGRGNFPDRFSARQFPNYSSELNVNALLLGDSALYLCASSLLPGFTEAFFGQGTRLTVV.

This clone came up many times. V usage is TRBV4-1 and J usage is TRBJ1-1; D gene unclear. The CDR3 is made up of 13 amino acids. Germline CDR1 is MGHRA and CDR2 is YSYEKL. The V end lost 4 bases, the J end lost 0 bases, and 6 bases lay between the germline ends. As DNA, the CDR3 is TGCGCCAGCAGCCTCCGCCTGAACACTGAAGCTTTCTTT. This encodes CASSLRLNTEAFF.

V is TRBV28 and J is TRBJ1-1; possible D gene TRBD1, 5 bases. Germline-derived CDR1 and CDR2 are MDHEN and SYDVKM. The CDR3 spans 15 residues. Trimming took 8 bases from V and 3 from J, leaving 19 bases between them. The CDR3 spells CASGEAGRGDTEAFF. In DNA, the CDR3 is TGTGCCAGCGGAGAGGCAGGGCGTGGGGACACTGAAGCTTTCTTT.

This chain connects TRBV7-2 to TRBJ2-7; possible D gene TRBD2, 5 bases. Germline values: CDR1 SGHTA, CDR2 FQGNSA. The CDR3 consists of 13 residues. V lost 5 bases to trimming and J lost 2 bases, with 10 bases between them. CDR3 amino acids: CASSLGVPYEQYF. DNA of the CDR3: TGTGCCAGCAGCCTCGGGGTGCCCTACGAGCAGTACTTC.

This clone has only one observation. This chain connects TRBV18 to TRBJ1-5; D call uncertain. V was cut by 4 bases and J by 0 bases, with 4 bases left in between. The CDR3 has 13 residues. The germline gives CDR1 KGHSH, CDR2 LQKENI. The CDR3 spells CASSRYSNQPQHF. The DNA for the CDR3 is TGTGCCAGCTCACGGTATAGCAATCAGCCCCAGCATTTT.

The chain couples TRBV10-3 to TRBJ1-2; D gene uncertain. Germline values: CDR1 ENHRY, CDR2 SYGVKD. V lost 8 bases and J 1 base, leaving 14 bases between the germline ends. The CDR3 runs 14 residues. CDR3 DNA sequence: TGTGCCATCGGGTTGGGGTCTGATAACTATGGCTACACCTTC. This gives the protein CAIGLGSDNYGYTF.

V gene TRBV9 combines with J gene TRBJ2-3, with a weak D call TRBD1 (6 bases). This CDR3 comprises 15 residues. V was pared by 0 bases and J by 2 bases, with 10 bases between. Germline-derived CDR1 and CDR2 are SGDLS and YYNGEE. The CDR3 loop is CASSVAGQLTDTQYF. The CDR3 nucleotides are TGTGCCAGCAGCGTAGCCGGACAGCTCACAGATACGCAGTATTTT.

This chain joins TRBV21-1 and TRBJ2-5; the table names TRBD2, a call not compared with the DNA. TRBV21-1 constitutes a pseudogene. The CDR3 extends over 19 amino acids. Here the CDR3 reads CASSKVGGRTPQRKETQYF. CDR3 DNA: TGTGCCAGCAGCAAAGTAGGAGGCAGAACACCCCAACGGAAAGAGACCCAGTACTTC.

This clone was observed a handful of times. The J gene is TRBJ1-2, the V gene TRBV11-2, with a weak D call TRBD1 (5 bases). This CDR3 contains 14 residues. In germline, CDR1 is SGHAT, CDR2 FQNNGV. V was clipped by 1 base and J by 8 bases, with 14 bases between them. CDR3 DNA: TGTGCCAGCAGCTTAGGTCCAGGGAGGGGAGGCTACACCTTC. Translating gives CASSLGPGRGGYTF.

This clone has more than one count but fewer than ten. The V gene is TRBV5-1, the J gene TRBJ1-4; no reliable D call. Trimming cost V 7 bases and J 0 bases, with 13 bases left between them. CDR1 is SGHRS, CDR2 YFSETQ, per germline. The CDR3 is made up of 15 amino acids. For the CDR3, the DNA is TGCGCCAGCGGCTCGTCGGGTACAACTAATGAAAAACTGTTTTTT. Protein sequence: CASGSSGTTNEKLFF.